This TCR beta chain was recovered during a study of T cell responses to AZD1222 COVID-19 vaccine. Findings and caveats of the study: Nearly half of the spike-specific TCRs reportedly recognize variant regions that carry no mutations. Spike-specific TCRs gained breadth and depth after people received two AZD1222 doses.

This CDR3 has 14 residues. V was trimmed by 5 bases and J by 5 bases, leaving 12 bases between them. Germline assignment: CDR1 MNHEY and CDR2 SVGAGI. Some clones are missing from TCRdb's copy, which holds only in-frame ones; the method was immunoSEQ multiplex PCR. The sample includes 95,000 to 150,000 clones, more than 70% of them seen just once. This clone appeared once. Its cognate antigen is unknown. The rearrangement uses TRBV6-5 and TRBJ1-4; D uncertain. The TCR comes from an adult in good health. This specimen was peripheral blood, taken on day 0 of AZD1222 vaccination. In DNA form, the CDR3 reads TGTGCCAGCAGTCCTGGTGCGGGGAATGAAAAACTGTTTTTT. It codes for CASSPGAGNEKLFF.